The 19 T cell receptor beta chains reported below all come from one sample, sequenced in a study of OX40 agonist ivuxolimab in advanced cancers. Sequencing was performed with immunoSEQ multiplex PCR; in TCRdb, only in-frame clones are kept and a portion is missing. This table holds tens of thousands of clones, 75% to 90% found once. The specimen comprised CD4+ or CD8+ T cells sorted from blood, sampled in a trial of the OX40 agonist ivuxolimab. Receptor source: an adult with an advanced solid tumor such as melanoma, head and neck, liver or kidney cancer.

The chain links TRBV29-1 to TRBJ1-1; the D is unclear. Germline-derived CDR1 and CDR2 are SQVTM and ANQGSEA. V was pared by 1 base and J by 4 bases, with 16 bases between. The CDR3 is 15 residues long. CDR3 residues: CSVEAGRTRSTEAFF. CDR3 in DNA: TGCAGCGTTGAAGCCGGCCGGACCCGATCCACTGAAGCTTTCTTT.

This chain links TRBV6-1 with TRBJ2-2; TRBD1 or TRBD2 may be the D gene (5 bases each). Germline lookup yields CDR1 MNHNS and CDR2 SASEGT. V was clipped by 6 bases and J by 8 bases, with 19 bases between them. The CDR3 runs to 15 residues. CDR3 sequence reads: CASSSGTTYGGELFF. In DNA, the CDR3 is TGTGCCAGCAGCTCCGGGACGACTTACGGTGGGGAGCTGTTTTTT.

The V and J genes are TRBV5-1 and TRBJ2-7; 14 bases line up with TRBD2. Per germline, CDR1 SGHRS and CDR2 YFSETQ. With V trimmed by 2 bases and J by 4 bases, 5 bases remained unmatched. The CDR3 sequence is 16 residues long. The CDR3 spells CASSFGTSGSGYEQYF. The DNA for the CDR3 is TGCGCCAGCAGCTTCGGGACTAGCGGGAGTGGGTACGAGCAGTACTTC.

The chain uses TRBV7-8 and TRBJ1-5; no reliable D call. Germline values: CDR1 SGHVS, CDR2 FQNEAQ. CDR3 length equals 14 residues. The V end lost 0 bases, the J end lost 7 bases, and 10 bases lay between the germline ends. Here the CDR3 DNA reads TGTGCCAGCAGCTTAGCGTCGGTCGGGCAGCCCCAGCATTTT. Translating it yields CASSLASVGQPQHF.

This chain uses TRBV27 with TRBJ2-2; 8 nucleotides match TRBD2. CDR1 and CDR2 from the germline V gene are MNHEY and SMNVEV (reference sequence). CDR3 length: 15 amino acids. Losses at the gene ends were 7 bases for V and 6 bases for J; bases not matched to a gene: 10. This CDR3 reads CASKPPGLVSGELFF. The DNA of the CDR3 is TGTGCCAGCAAACCCCCGGGACTAGTTTCCGGGGAGCTGTTTTTT.

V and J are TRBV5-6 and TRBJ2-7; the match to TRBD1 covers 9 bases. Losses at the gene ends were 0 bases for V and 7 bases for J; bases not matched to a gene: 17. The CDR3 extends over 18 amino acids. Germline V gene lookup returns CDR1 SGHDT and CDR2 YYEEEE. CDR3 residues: CASSLAVTAGTGFVEQYF. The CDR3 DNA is TGTGCCAGCAGCTTGGCCGTGACCGCCGGGACAGGGTTTGTTGAGCAGTACTTC.

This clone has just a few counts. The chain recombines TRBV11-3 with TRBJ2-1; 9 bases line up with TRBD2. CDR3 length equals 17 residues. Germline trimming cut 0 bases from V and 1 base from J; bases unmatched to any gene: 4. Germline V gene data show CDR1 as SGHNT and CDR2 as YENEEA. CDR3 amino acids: CASSLDMGLASYNEQFF. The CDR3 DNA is TGTGCCAGCAGCTTAGATATGGGACTAGCTTCCTACAATGAGCAGTTCTTC.

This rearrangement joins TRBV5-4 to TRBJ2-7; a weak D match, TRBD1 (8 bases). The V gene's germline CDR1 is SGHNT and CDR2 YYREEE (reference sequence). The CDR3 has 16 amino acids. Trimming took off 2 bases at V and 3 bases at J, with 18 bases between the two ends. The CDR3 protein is CASSLTGGSGNYEQYF. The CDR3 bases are TGTGCCAGCAGCTTAACAGGGGGAAGCGGGAACTACGAGCAGTACTTC.

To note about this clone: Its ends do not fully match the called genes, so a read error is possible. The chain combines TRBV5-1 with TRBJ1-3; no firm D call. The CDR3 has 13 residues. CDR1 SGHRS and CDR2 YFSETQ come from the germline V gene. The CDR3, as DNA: TGCGCCAGCAGCTTGGCCTCTGGTAACACCATATATTTT. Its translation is CASSLASGNTIYF.

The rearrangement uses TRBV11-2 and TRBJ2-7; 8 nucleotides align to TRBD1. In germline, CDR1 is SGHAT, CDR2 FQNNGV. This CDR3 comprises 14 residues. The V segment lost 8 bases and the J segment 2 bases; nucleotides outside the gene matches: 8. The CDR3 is CASGQGPTAYEQYF. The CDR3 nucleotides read TGTGCCAGCGGACAGGGACCTACCGCCTACGAGCAGTACTTC.

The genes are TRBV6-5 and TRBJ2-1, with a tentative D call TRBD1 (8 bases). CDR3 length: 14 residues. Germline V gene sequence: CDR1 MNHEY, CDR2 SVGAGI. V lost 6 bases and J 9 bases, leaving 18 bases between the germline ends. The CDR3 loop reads CASSSYTGGGEQFF. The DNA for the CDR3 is TGTGCCAGCAGCTCTTACACAGGGGGGGGTGAGCAGTTCTTC.

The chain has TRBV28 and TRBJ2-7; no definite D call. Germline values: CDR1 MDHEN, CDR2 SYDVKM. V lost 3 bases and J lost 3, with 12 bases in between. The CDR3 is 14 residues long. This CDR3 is CASSLSLENYEQYF. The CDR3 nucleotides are TGTGCCAGCAGTTTGTCACTGGAGAACTACGAGCAGTACTTC.

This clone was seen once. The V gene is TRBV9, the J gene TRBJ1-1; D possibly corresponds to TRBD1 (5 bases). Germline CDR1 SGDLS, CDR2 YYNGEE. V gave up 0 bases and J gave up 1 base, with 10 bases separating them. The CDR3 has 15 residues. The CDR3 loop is CASSVVGEENTEAFF. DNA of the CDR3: TGTGCCAGCAGCGTAGTAGGGGAGGAGAACACTGAAGCTTTCTTT.

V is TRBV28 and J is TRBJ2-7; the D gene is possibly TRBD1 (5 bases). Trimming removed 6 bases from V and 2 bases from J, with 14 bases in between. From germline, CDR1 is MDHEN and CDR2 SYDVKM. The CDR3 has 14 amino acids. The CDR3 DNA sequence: TGTGCCAGCAGAGGAACAGGCTCCCCCTACGAGCAGTACTTC. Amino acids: CASRGTGSPYEQYF.

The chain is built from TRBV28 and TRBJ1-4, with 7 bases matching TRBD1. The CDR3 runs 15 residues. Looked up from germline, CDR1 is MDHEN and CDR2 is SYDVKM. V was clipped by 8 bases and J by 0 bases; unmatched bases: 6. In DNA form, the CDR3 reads TGTGCCAGCTTCGAAGGGACAGCAACTAATGAAAAACTGTTTTTT. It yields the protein CASFEGTATNEKLFF.

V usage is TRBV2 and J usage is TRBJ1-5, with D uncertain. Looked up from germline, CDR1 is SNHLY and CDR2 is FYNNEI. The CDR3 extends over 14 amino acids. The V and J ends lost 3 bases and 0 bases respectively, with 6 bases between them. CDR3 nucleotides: TGTGCCAGCAGTGAGCTATATAGCAATCAGCCCCAGCATTTT. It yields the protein CASSELYSNQPQHF.

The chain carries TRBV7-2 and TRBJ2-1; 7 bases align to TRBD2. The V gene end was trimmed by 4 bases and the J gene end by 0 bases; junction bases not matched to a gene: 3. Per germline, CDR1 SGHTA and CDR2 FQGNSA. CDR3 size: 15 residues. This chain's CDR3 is CASSSPSGSYNEQFF. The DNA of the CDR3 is TGTGCCAGCAGCTCCCCTAGCGGCTCCTACAATGAGCAGTTCTTC.

The CDR3 sequence: CASSRRDYGTEAFF. The CDR3 DNA reads TGTGCCAGCAGTCGACGTGATTATGGCACTGAAGCTTTCTTT. The chain links TRBV27 to TRBJ1-1; no reliable D call. The CDR3 spans 14 residues. Per the germline V gene, CDR1 is MNHEY and CDR2 is SMNVEV (reference sequence). Trimming stripped 5 bases from V and 4 bases from J, with 14 bases between.

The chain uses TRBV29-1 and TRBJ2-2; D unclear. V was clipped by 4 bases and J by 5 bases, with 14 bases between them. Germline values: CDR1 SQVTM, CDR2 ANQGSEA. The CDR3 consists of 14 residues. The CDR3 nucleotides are TGCAGCGTTGGGCGCAGCGTTGAAACCGGGGAGCTGTTTTTT. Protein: CSVGRSVETGELFF.